This entry lists 25 T cell receptor beta chains sequenced from one sample in a study of blood T cell repertoires in COVID-19. This table comes from immunoSEQ multiplex PCR, and its TCRdb copy is limited to in-frame clones, with some not included. The sample has hundreds of thousands of clones, roughly nine tenths seen once. Sequencing used peripheral blood. These receptors were collected from a man aged 35 to 55 with acute or convalescent COVID-19.

The chain recombines TRBV27 with TRBJ1-2, with 8 bases lining up with TRBD1. Germline V gene data show CDR1 as MNHEY and CDR2 as SMNVEV (reference sequence). The CDR3 sequence is 16 residues long. V trimming: 4 bases; J trimming: 2 bases; junction bases outside the gene matches: 9. CDR3 nucleotides: TGTGCCAGCAGTTCCCAGGGGGCCCGGGGGAACTATGGCTACACCTTC. Translating gives CASSSQGARGNYGYTF.

The chain employs TRBV4-1 and TRBJ1-6, with TRBD1 identical over 9 bases. The CDR3 has 16 amino acids. Trimming cost V 3 bases and J 7 bases; bases outside gene matches: 7. The V gene's germline CDR1 is MGHRA and CDR2 YSYEKL. CDR3 sequence reads: CASSHKDRGMNSPLHF. DNA of the CDR3: TGCGCCAGCAGCCATAAGGACAGGGGTATGAATTCACCCCTCCACTTT.

The chain joins TRBV6-6 to TRBJ2-1; 10 nucleotides agree with TRBD2. CDR3 length equals 15 residues. Germline V CDR1 and CDR2: MNHNY, SVGAGI (reference sequence). The trim removed 5 bases at V and 6 bases at J, leaving 7 bases unmatched. In DNA, the CDR3 is TGTGCCAGCAGTCCTCTAGCGGGAGCGCGCAATGAGCAGTTCTTC. Its translation is CASSPLAGARNEQFF.

The genes are TRBV24-1 and TRBJ2-7; TRBD2 matches at 13 bases. The ends lost 3 bases at V and 5 bases at J; junction bases unmatched: 6. There are 16 residues in the CDR3. Germline V gives CDR1 KGHDR, CDR2 SFDVKD. The CDR3 region is CATSDPTSGRENEQYF. The CDR3, as DNA: TGTGCCACCAGTGATCCAACTAGCGGGAGGGAGAACGAGCAGTACTTC.

This clone was seen more than once but under ten times. V and J are TRBV27 and TRBJ2-3, with D maybe TRBD1 (5 bases). The CDR3 spans 14 residues. Germline V CDR1 and CDR2: MNHEY, SMNVEV (reference sequence). The V end was cut by 8 bases, the J end by 4 bases, with 16 bases between. The CDR3 protein is CASRRGLGADTQYF. The CDR3, as DNA: TGTGCCAGCCGTAGAGGCTTAGGGGCAGATACGCAGTATTTT.

The genes are TRBV7-9 and TRBJ2-3, with 7 bases aligning to TRBD2. The germline CDR1 and CDR2 sequences are SEHNR and FQNEAQ (reference sequence). The CDR3 is 15 residues long. V was clipped by 5 bases and J by 5 bases; unmatched bases: 10. The CDR3 sequence: CASSPPGLAGDTQYF. Here the CDR3 DNA reads TGTGCCAGCAGCCCCCCTGGGTTAGCGGGAGATACGCAGTATTTT. Full variable domain (rest looked up from reference TRBV7-9 and TRBJ2-3): DTGVSQNPRHKITKRGQNVTFRCDPISEHNRLYWYRQTLGQGPEFLTYFQNEAQLEKSRLLSDRFSAERPKGSFSTLEIQRTEQGDSAMYLCASSPPGLAGDTQYFGPGTRLTVL.

The chain is built from TRBV5-8 and TRBJ2-3; 8 nucleotides line up with TRBD2. Trimming removed 0 bases from V and 2 bases from J; junction bases left unmatched: 8. The CDR3 has 17 amino acids. Germline V gene sequence: CDR1 SGHTS, CDR2 YDEGEE. CDR3 residues: CASSLGVGGAHTDTQYF. For the CDR3, the DNA is TGTGCCAGCAGCTTGGGGGTCGGGGGGGCCCACACAGATACGCAGTATTTT.

The chain combines TRBV7-3 with TRBJ2-1; 14 bases agree with TRBD2. Germline loops: CDR1 SGHTA, CDR2 FQGTGA. CDR3 length: 15 residues. The V segment lost 5 bases and the J segment 12 bases; nucleotides outside the gene matches: 9. The CDR3 nucleotides are TGTGCCAGCAGCCCGACTAGCGGGAGGGGTGGGGGGCAGTTCTTC. Amino acid sequence: CASSPTSGRGGGQFF.

J is TRBJ2-1 and V is TRBV19; TRBD1 matches 8 bases. Looked up from germline, CDR1 is LNHDA and CDR2 is SQIVND (reference sequence). This CDR3 has 15 residues. V was pared by 2 bases and J by 5 bases, with 5 bases of the junction left unmatched. The CDR3 DNA follows: TGTGCCAGTAGTATAACGGGACAGGTAAACAATGAGCAGTTCTTC. Protein product: CASSITGQVNNEQFF.

The chain employs TRBV21-1 and TRBJ1-6. TRBV21-1 corresponds to a pseudogene. This CDR3 is built from 17 residues. The CDR3 nucleotides read TGTGCCAGCAGCTTCCTCGGAATAGCTACCTATAATTCACCCCTCCACTTT. This encodes CASSFLGIATYNSPLHF.

The chain uses TRBV10-1 and TRBJ2-3, with D unclear. Deletions cut 8 bases from V and 0 bases from J, with 12 bases between. Germline values: CDR1 WNHNN, CDR2 SYGVQD (reference sequence). This CDR3 spans 14 amino acids. The CDR3 loop reads CASLNPMSTDTQYF. In nucleotides, the CDR3 is TGCGCCAGCCTAAACCCAATGAGCACAGATACGCAGTATTTT.

The rearrangement joins TRBV24-1 to TRBJ2-7; 8 bases agree with TRBD2. Per germline, CDR1 KGHDR and CDR2 SFDVKD. After removal of 3 bases from V and 2 bases from J, the junction contained 11 bases not matched to a gene. This CDR3 is built from 17 residues. The CDR3 here is CATSDPPGLAGTYEQYF. DNA of the CDR3: TGTGCCACCAGTGATCCCCCGGGGTTAGCGGGAACCTACGAGCAGTACTTC.

This chain joins TRBV5-1 and TRBJ2-7; no clear D. V lost 4 bases, J lost 4 bases, and 12 bases lay in between. Germline V gives CDR1 SGHRS, CDR2 YFSETQ. This CDR3 comprises 13 residues. The CDR3 coding sequence is TGCGCCAGCAGCAACTTAGAGACTTACGAGCAGTACTTC. Its translation: CASSNLETYEQYF. Based on the CDR3 plus reference TRBV5-1 and TRBJ2-7, the full variable domain is KAGVTQTPRYLIKTRGQQVTLSCSPISGHRSVSWYQQTPGQGLQFLFEYFSETQRNKGNFPGRFSGRQFSNSRSEMNVSTLELGDSALYLCASSNLETYEQYFGPGTRLTVT.

The chain uses TRBV5-1 and TRBJ2-7; 10 bases are a match to TRBD1. Germline V lookup: CDR1 SGHRS, CDR2 YFSETQ. The CDR3 is made up of 17 amino acids. The V and J ends lost 3 bases and 4 bases, in that order; junction bases with no gene match: 13. CDR3: CASSYSPPGQGPYEQYF. CDR3 in DNA: TGCGCCAGCAGCTACAGCCCTCCGGGACAGGGGCCATACGAGCAGTACTTC.

The rearrangement links TRBV7-9 to TRBJ2-3, with 9 bases lining up with TRBD2. CDR1 and CDR2 from the germline V gene are SEHNR and FQNEAQ (reference sequence). The V segment lost 2 bases and the J segment 4 bases; nucleotides outside the gene matches: 7. This CDR3 region has 16 residues. The CDR3 loop is CASSLKRAGGADTQYF. The CDR3, as DNA: TGTGCCAGCAGCTTAAAGAGGGCGGGAGGGGCAGATACGCAGTATTTT.

The chain recombines TRBV2 with TRBJ2-3; 11 bases are a match to TRBD2. The ends lost 6 bases at V and 2 bases at J; junction bases unmatched: 7. Germline CDR1 reads SNHLY; CDR2 reads FYNNEI. The CDR3 runs 16 residues. The CDR3 sequence is CASRLLAGVPTDTQYF. Here the CDR3 DNA reads TGTGCCAGCAGGTTACTAGCGGGGGTTCCCACAGATACGCAGTATTTT.

This clone was recorded only once. For the CDR3, the DNA is TGTGCCAGCAGCTTAGACCAACTAGCGTCTACGCAGTATTTT. Its translation is CASSLDQLASTQYF. The chain employs TRBV7-2 and TRBJ2-3; 7 bases agree with TRBD2. Germline-derived CDR1 and CDR2 are SGHTA and FQGNSA. The trim removed 1 base at V and 8 bases at J, leaving 6 bases unmatched. The CDR3 is 14 amino acids. Full variable domain (missing parts from reference TRBV7-2 and TRBJ2-3): GAGVSQSPSNKVTEKGKDVELRCDPISGHTALYWYRQSLGQGLEFLIYFQGNSAPDKSGLPSDRFSAERTGGSVSTLTIQRTQQEDSAVYLCASSLDQLASTQYFGPGTRLTVL.

The rearrangement links TRBV29-1 to TRBJ2-1; 8 nucleotides agree with TRBD2. The germline V gene encodes CDR1 SQVTM and CDR2 ANQGSEA. The CDR3 has 12 residues. With 7 bases clipped from V and 9 bases from J, the junction kept 8 bases outside the gene matches. This CDR3 reads CSGEREWGEQFF. The DNA for the CDR3 is TGCAGCGGAGAGCGGGAGTGGGGTGAGCAGTTCTTC.

Only one count was recorded for this clone. The chain couples TRBV2 to TRBJ2-5, with 10 positions matching TRBD1. This CDR3 region has 14 residues. J lost 5 bases, V lost 7 bases, and 7 bases had no gene match. Germline V gene sequence: CDR1 SNHLY, CDR2 FYNNEI. Written as DNA, the CDR3 is TGTGCCAGCATTGGACAGGGGGTAGTGGAGACCCAGTACTTC. This translates into CASIGQGVVETQYF.

V and J are TRBV7-9 and TRBJ2-7; D gene ambiguous. Trimming took off 8 bases at V and 6 bases at J, with 17 bases between the two ends. The V gene's germline CDR1 is SEHNR and CDR2 FQNEAQ (reference sequence). CDR3 length: 13 residues. The DNA for the CDR3 is TGTGCCAGCGGCCCATCTCCGAGGCTCGAGCAGTACTTC. It translates to CASGPSPRLEQYF.

The chain combines TRBV6-5 with TRBJ2-7; D uncertain. V lost 6 bases and J lost 4, with 7 bases in between. CDR1 and CDR2 (germline): MNHEY, SVGAGI. CDR3 length equals 11 residues. CDR3 nucleotide sequence: TGTGCCAGCAGCCAAAATTACGAGCAGTACTTC. Its protein product is CASSQNYEQYF.

The V gene is TRBV19, the J gene TRBJ2-7; TRBD2 is a possible D gene (5 bases). V was shortened by 4 bases and J by 0 bases, with 10 bases between the two germline ends. CDR1 LNHDA and CDR2 SQIVND come from the germline V gene (reference sequence). CDR3 size: 14 residues. Written as DNA, the CDR3 is TGTGCCAGTAGTACCCACCGGGGCTCCTACGAGCAGTACTTC. Translating gives CASSTHRGSYEQYF.

The rearrangement joins TRBV11-2 to TRBJ2-3, with 7 bases that match TRBD1. J was trimmed by 4 bases and V by 5 bases; bases with no gene match: 12. The CDR3 length is 16 residues. Germline V gene sequence: CDR1 SGHAT, CDR2 FQNNGV. CDR3 sequence: CASSIRTGPGPDTQYF. DNA of the CDR3: TGTGCCAGCAGCATCAGGACAGGACCGGGGCCAGATACGCAGTATTTT. The variable domain in full, completed from reference TRBV11-2 and TRBJ2-3, reads EAGVAQSPRYKIIEKRQSVAFWCNPISGHATLYWYQQILGQGPKLLIQFQNNGVVDDSQLPKDRFSAERLKGVDSTLKIQPAKLEDSAVYLCASSIRTGPGPDTQYFGPGTRLTVL.

The chain carries TRBV21-1 and TRBJ2-1; the DNA was not compared with TRBD2, the D call given in the table. TRBV21-1 is described as a pseudogene. This CDR3 comprises 15 residues. The CDR3 region is CASNMTSGPKNEQFF. The CDR3 DNA follows: TGTGCCAGCAACATGACTAGCGGCCCGAAGAATGAGCAGTTCTTC.

The chain has TRBV29-1 and TRBJ1-1; D is undetermined. The CDR3 is made up of 12 amino acids. Per the germline V gene, CDR1 is SQVTM and CDR2 is ANQGSEA. V was shortened by 7 bases and J by 0 bases, with 9 bases between the two germline ends. CDR3 nucleotide sequence: TGCAGCGCCAAAACGGTGAACACTGAAGCTTTCTTT. Its protein product is CSAKTVNTEAFF.